The rows below give T cell receptor beta chains drawn from one sample of a study of T cell responses to AZD1222 COVID-19 vaccine. The protocol was immunoSEQ multiplex PCR, while the TCRdb copy is restricted to in-frame clones and leaves out a portion. The repertoire holds about 100,000 clones, with roughly nine tenths as singletons. The sequences come from peripheral blood, collected on day 0 of AZD1222 vaccination. The receptors stem from an adult in good health. The CDR3 runs from the conserved cysteine through the conserved F or W. The order of the fields is clone size, J gene, D gene, V gene, CDR3 protein, CDR3 DNA. The D gene is left open where the match is weak. Not all rows give a size; the values are once, few, many and, for expanded clones, a class.

>.|TRBJ1-1|.|TRBV9
CAARGTEAFF
TGTGCCGCGAGGGGTACTGAAGCTTTCTTT
>.|TRBJ2-2|.|TRBV2
CASSEFGPGELFF
TGTGCCAGCAGTGAATTTGGTCCCGGGGAGCTGTTTTTT
>.|TRBJ2-1|TRBD2|TRBV7-9
CASSPWRLAGEDEQFF
TGTGCCAGCAGCCCCTGGCGACTAGCGGGAGAGGATGAGCAGTTCTTC
>.|TRBJ1-2|TRBD1|TRBV27
CASSPDRGDRGLGYTF
TGTGCCAGCAGTCCGGACCGGGGGGACAGGGGTTTGGGCTACACCTTC
>.|TRBJ1-2|TRBD1|TRBV6-4
CASSDDRGHGYTF
TGTGCCAGCAGTGACGACAGGGGCCATGGCTACACCTTC
>.|TRBJ2-2|.|TRBV4-3
CASSQDREYTGELFF
TGCGCCAGCAGCCAAGACCGGGAATACACCGGGGAGCTGTTTTTT
>.|TRBJ1-5|TRBD1|TRBV6-2/TRBV6-3
CASSSGTGGGQPQHF
TGTGCCAGCAGTTCCGGCACAGGGGGGGGTCAGCCCCAGCATTTT
>.|TRBJ1-2|.|TRBV24-1
CATSDPTLNLGYTF
TGTGCCACCAGTGATCCAACACTAAACCTAGGCTACACCTTC
>once|TRBJ1-5|.|TRBV6-4
CASSESNQPQHF
TGTGCCAGCAGTGAGAGCAATCAGCCCCAGCATTTT
>once|TRBJ2-7|TRBD1|TRBV25-1
CASKGQGASRGEQYF
TGTGCCAGCAAGGGACAGGGGGCTAGCCGGGGCGAGCAGTACTTC
>.|TRBJ1-5|.|TRBV28
CASSLSRGWNQPQHF
TGTGCCAGCAGTTTATCTAGGGGATGGAATCAGCCCCAGCATTTT
>.|TRBJ1-3|.|TRBV30
CAWDIGSGNTIYF
TGTGCCTGGGATATTGGCTCTGGAAACACCATATATTTT
>.|TRBJ2-3|.|TRBV5-1
CASSQQGTDTQYF
TGCGCCAGCAGCCAACAGGGCACAGATACGCAGTATTTT
>.|TRBJ2-1|TRBD2|TRBV6-5
CASVAGAYNEQFF
TGTGCCAGCGTAGCGGGAGCCTACAATGAGCAGTTCTTC
>.|TRBJ2-1|.|TRBV3-1/TRBV3-2
CASSQDRGVNEQFF
TGTGCCAGCAGCCAAGATAGAGGGGTCAATGAGCAGTTCTTC
>.|TRBJ1-3|TRBD1|TRBV7-2
CASSSGQGGPGNTIYF
TGTGCCAGCAGCTCTGGACAGGGGGGTCCCGGAAACACCATATATTTT
>.|TRBJ2-2|TRBD2|TRBV14
CASSQVLAGSITGELFF
TGTGCCAGCAGCCAAGTACTAGCGGGATCGATCACCGGGGAGCTGTTTTTT
>.|TRBJ2-7|.|TRBV23-1
CASSQFGCSYEQYF
TGCGCCAGCAGTCAATTCGGGTGCTCCTACGAGCAGTACTTC
>.|TRBJ1-2|TRBD1|TRBV2
CASRDRRGFNYGYTF
TGTGCCAGCAGGGACAGGAGGGGTTTCAATTATGGCTACACCTTC
>.|TRBJ2-1|.|TRBV19
CASRLRWGREFSYNEQFF
TGTGCCAGTCGTCTGCGGTGGGGGCGGGAGTTCTCCTACAATGAGCAGTTCTTC
>.|TRBJ2-4|.|TRBV13
CASSFRDHKNIQYF
TGTGCCAGCAGCTTCCGGGACCATAAAAACATTCAGTACTTC
>.|TRBJ1-2|TRBD1|TRBV12-3/TRBV12-4
CASSSTGDYGYTF
TGTGCCAGCAGTTCTACAGGGGATTATGGCTACACCTTC
>few|TRBJ1-5|TRBD1|TRBV27
CASREDRAQPQHF
TGTGCCAGCAGGGAAGACAGGGCTCAGCCCCAGCATTTT
>.|TRBJ2-7|.|TRBV7-2
CASSTGTSRYEQYF
TGTGCCAGCAGTACTGGGACTTCACGCTACGAGCAGTACTTC
>.|TRBJ2-1|TRBD2|TRBV3-1/TRBV3-2
CASSQLLLSGRGNEQFF
TGTGCCAGCAGCCAGCTCCTCCTTAGCGGGAGAGGTAATGAGCAGTTCTTC
>.|TRBJ1-2|.|TRBV14
CASSQARYSYTF
TGTGCCAGCAGCCAAGCACGGTACAGCTACACCTTC
>.|TRBJ1-4|TRBD1|TRBV3-1/TRBV3-2
CASSQRTGGGEKLFF
TGTGCCAGCAGCCAAAGGACAGGGGGCGGTGAAAAACTGTTTTTT
>.|TRBJ2-5|TRBD2|TRBV3-1/TRBV3-2
CASRAGVGETQYF
TGTGCCAGCAGGGCGGGAGTTGGAGAGACCCAGTACTTC
>.|TRBJ2-3|TRBD2|TRBV7-3
CASSLTSTSGSADTQYF
TGTGCCAGCAGCTTAACGTCGACTAGCGGGAGTGCAGATACGCAGTATTTT
>.|TRBJ2-5|.|TRBV5-5
CASSLVSGGFETQYF
TGTGCCAGCAGCTTGGTTTCGGGGGGCTTTGAGACCCAGTACTTC
>.|TRBJ2-2|.|TRBV4-3
CASSQELVNTGELFF
TGCGCCAGCAGCCAAGAATTAGTGAACACCGGGGAGCTGTTTTTT
>.|TRBJ2-7|.|TRBV11-3
CASSLRAPRQYF
TGTGCCAGCAGCTTACGGGCCCCAAGGCAGTACTTC
>.|TRBJ2-3|.|TRBV6-5
CASSYSTRTTDTQYF
TGTGCCAGCAGTTACTCGACGAGGACGACAGATACGCAGTATTTT
>.|TRBJ2-2|.|TRBV11-1
CASTFNTGSGELFF
TGTGCCAGCACCTTTAATACAGGGTCCGGGGAGCTGTTTTTT
>.|TRBJ2-1|.|TRBV11-3
CASSYYNEQFF
TGTGCCAGCAGCTACTACAATGAGCAGTTCTTC
>.|TRBJ1-1|TRBD1|TRBV25-1
CASSEIGQGMNTEAFF
TGTGCCAGCAGTGAAATTGGACAGGGGATGAACACTGAAGCTTTCTTT
>.|TRBJ2-1|.|TRBV5-1
CASSFGQANNEQFF
TGCGCCAGCAGCTTTGGGCAGGCTAACAATGAGCAGTTCTTC
>.|TRBJ1-1|TRBD1|TRBV11-3
CASNRDRDRNTEAFF
TGTGCCAGCAACCGGGACAGGGACCGGAACACTGAAGCTTTCTTT
>.|TRBJ1-3|.|TRBV7-6
CASSRPTIDSGNTIYF
TGTGCCAGCAGCCGACCGACAATCGACTCTGGAAACACCATATATTTT
>.|TRBJ1-4|TRBD1|TRBV2
CASSFETGRVVKLFF
TGTGCCAGCAGTTTTGAGACAGGGCGGGTAGTAAAACTGTTTTTT
>.|TRBJ2-1|TRBD2|TRBV11-3
CASSRDYDNEQFF
TGTGCCAGCAGCCGGGACTACGACAATGAGCAGTTCTTC
>.|TRBJ2-1|TRBD2|TRBV4-2
CASSRTSGSHNEQFF
TGTGCCAGCAGCCGGACTAGCGGGAGTCACAATGAGCAGTTCTTC